This TCR beta chain was sequenced during a study of blood T cells in healthy people across ages. Study conclusions and caveats: Long-lived donors had more naive CD4+ cells and higher diversity than aged donors. The recorded TCR beta diversity per million T cells decreased in a roughly linear manner with age.

A J-beta primer mix and a sample-barcoded 5' primer were used in a second PCR of about 7 to 12 cycles. Each cDNA molecule was tagged by a template-switch adaptor with 12 random nucleotides. TCRdb re-analysed the 5' RACE reads in MiXCR, keeping a single row per CDR3 protein. This repertoire shows roughly 1.9 million distinct CDR3 sequences, roughly two fifths found once; its top ten account for under 30%. The CDR3 is 14 amino acids. Germline values: CDR1 MDHEN, CDR2 SYDVKM. Trimming took 6 bases from V and 4 from J, leaving 12 bases between them. Donors were systemically healthy Caucasian individuals from Russia aged about 6 to 95 years. The table lists this clonotype with a few counts. The antigen remains undetermined.

V and J are TRBV28 and TRBJ1-4; D remains unclear. The TCR sequence derives from a human donor in good health. Sequencing was performed on blood. The CDR3 reads CASSVRESNEKLFF. The CDR3 DNA reads as TGTGCCAGCAGCGTCCGGGAAAGTAATGAAAAACTGTTTTTT.